This TCR beta chain was obtained from a study of regulatory T cells in long-lasting Graves disease. Regarding the study as a whole: Lower TCR diversity characterized persistent Graves' patients relative to newly diagnosed patients. Blood alone, not thyroid tissue, was studied.

Construction of the TCR beta libraries employed iRepertoire HTBI primers in conjunction with Arm-PCR of CDR3 regions. From the multiplex PCR reads, TCRdb called clonotypes with MiXCR, one entry per CDR3 protein. The profile shows 300,000 to 400,000 distinct CDR3 sequences, more than 15% of them singletons. CDR3 length: 15 residues. Germline assignment: CDR1 SNHLY and CDR2 FYNNEI. V lost 9 bases and J 4 bases, leaving 18 bases between the germline ends. On this clonotype itself: Its antigen remains unidentified.

Time point meaning: newly diagnosed GD, antithyroid drugs for less than 3 months. PBMC RNA served as the TCR library source. The patients included were those that came from an endocrinology department in Xi'an, China. The chain carries TRBV2 and TRBJ2-2; possible D gene TRBD1, 6 bases. The source of this sequence is a female donor with Graves disease. Material: peripheral blood mononuclear cells (PBMCs), obtained at new diagnosis, from a patient treated with antithyroid drugs. CDR3 amino acids: CARPRTDSGTGELFF. The CDR3 nucleotides read TGTGCCAGACCCCGGACAGACTCGGGCACCGGGGAGCTGTTTTTT.